The entry below gives a single TCR beta chain sequence along with its context. Antigen unknown. The record originates from a study of a mutant IDH1 vaccine in newly diagnosed glioma. About the study: Visit timing is recorded as week 35 for V12 and week 47 for V13.

The time point denotes: week 47, end of study. Vaccination comprised doses that each held 300 ug of mutant IDH1 20-mer peptide, plus topical imiquimod. Germline values: CDR1 SGHDT, CDR2 YYEEEE. The CDR3 covers 15 residues. The V gene lost 4 bases and the J gene lost 0 bases, with 12 bases spanning the gap. The data were produced by immunoSEQ multiplex PCR, yet TCRdb's version contains in-frame clones alone and is incomplete. The table has roughly 50,000 clones, around three quarters seen once; the top ten hold around 4.9%. This material consisted of PBMCs, taken from a glioma patient whose treatment included an IDH1 peptide vaccine. This chain connects TRBV5-6 to TRBJ2-3, with D possibly TRBD1 on 5 matching bases. This receptor was identified in a woman aged 40 to 50 with glioma. Some clones in this sample may be carry-over from other donors' samples. Here the CDR3 reads CASSPQTASTDTQYF. CDR3 coding DNA: TGTGCCAGCAGCCCACAGACAGCTAGCACAGATACGCAGTATTTT.